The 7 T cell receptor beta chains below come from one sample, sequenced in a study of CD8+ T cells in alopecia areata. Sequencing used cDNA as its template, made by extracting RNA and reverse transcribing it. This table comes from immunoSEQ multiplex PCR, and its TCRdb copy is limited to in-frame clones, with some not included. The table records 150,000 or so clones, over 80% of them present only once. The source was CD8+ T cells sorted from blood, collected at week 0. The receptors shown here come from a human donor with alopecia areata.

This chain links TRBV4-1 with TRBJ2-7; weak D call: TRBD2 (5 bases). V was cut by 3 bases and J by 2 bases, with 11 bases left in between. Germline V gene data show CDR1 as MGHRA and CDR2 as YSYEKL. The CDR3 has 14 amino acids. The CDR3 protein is CASSQNRGTYEQYF. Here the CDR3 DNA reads TGCGCCAGCAGCCAGAACCGGGGTACCTACGAGCAGTACTTC.

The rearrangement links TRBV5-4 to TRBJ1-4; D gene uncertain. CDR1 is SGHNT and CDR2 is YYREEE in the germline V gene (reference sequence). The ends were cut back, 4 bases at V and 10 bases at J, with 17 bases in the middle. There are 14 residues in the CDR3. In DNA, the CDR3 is TGTGCCAGCAGCCCACCGGGGAAGGCTGGAAAACTGTTTTTT. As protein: CASSPPGKAGKLFF. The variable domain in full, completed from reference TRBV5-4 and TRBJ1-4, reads ETGVTQSPTHLIKTRGQQVTLRCSSQSGHNTVSWYQQALGQGPQFIFQYYREEENGRGNFPPRFSGLQFPNYSSELNVNALELDDSALYLCASSPPGKAGKLFFGSGTQLSVL.

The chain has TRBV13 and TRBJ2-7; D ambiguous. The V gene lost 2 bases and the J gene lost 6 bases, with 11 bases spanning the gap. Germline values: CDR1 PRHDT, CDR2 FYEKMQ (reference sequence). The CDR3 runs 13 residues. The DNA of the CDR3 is TGTGCCAGCAGCTTACGCGACTCCCTCGAGCAGTACTTC. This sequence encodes CASSLRDSLEQYF.

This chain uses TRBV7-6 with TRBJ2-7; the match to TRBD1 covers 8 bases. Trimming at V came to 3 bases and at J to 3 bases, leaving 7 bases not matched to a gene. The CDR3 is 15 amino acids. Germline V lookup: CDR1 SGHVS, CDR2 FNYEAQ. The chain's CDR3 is CASSFEGQGHYEQYF. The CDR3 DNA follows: TGTGCCAGCAGCTTTGAAGGACAGGGACACTACGAGCAGTACTTC.

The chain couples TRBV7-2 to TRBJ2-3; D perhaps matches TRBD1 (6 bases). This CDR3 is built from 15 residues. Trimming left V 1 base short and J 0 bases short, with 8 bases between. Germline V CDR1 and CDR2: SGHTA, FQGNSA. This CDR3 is CASSLGTASTDTQYF. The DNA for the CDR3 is TGTGCCAGCAGCTTAGGGACAGCTAGCACAGATACGCAGTATTTT.

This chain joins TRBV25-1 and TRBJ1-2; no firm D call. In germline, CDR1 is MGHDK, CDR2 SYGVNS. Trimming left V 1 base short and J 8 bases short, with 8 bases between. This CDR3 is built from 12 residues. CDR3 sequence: CASSESQRGYTF. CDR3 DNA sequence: TGTGCCAGCAGTGAATCGCAAAGGGGCTACACCTTC.

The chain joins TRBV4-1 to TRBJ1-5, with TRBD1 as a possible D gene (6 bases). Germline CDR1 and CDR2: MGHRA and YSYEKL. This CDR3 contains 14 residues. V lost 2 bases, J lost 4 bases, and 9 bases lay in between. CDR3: CASSQLTGNQPQHF. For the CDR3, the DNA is TGCGCCAGCAGCCAATTAACAGGGAATCAGCCCCAGCATTTT.